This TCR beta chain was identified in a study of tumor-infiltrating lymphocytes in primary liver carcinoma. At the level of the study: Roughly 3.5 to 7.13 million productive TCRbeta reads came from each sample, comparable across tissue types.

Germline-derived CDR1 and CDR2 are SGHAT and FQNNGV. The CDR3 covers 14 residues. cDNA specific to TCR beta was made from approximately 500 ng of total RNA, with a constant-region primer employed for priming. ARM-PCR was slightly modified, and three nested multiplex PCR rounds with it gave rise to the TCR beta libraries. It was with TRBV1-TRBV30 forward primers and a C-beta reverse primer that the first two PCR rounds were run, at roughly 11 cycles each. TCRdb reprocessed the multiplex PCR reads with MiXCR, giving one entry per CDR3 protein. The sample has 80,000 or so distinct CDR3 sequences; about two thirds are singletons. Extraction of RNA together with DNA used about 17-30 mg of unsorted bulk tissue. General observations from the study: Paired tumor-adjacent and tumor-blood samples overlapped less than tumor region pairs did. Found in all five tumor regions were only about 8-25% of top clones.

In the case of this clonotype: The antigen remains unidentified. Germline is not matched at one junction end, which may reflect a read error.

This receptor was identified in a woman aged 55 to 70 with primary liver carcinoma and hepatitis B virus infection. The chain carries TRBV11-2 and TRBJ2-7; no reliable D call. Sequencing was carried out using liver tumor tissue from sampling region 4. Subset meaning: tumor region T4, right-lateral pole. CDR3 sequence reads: CASSLGCLGSKQYF. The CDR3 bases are TGTGCAAGCAGCTTAGGCTGCCTAGGCTCGAAGCAGTACTTC.